The 4 T cell receptor beta chains below come from one sample, sequenced in a study of blood T cell repertoires in COVID-19. The protocol was immunoSEQ multiplex PCR, while the TCRdb copy is restricted to in-frame clones and leaves out a portion. The sample consists of approximately 150,000 clones, 84% of them appearing once. The sample taken for sequencing was peripheral blood. The origin of the receptors is a man aged 60 to 75 with active or convalescent COVID-19.

The table lists this clone with a count of one. The chain recombines TRBV7-2 with TRBJ2-5, with D tentatively TRBD1 (5 bases). Germline V gene sequence: CDR1 SGHTA, CDR2 FQGNSA. The CDR3 has 14 residues. Deletions cut 5 bases from V and 4 bases from J, with 14 bases between. CDR3 DNA: TGTGCCAGCAGCCCGCAGGGTTCGGCAGAGACCCAGTACTTC. Protein: CASSPQGSAETQYF.

The V call is TRBV10-3, the J call TRBJ2-3, with 8 bases aligning to TRBD1. The CDR3 consists of 16 residues. V lost 0 bases and J lost 1; bases outside the gene matches: 3. CDR1 and CDR2 (germline): ENHRY, SYGVKD. The CDR3 DNA reads as TGTGCCATCAGTGAGTCATGGACAGGGCGCACAGATACGCAGTATTTT. It encodes CAISESWTGRTDTQYF.

This chain uses TRBV14 with TRBJ1-1, with D possibly TRBD1 on 5 matching bases. With 4 bases removed from V and 2 bases from J, the gap between germline ends came to 41 bases. Germline values: CDR1 SGHDN, CDR2 FVKESK. The CDR3 loop spans 24 amino acids. The CDR3 spells CASSLPRWQEYRFRPERPNTEAFF. The CDR3, as DNA: TGTGCCAGCAGCCTACCAAGGTGGCAGGAGTACAGGTTTAGGCCCGAAAGGCCTAACACTGAAGCTTTCTTT.

Concerning this clone: The germline gene is not matched at one end of the junction; a read error may be the cause. The V call is TRBV30, the J call TRBJ2-3, with 8 bases matching TRBD1. This CDR3 contains 12 residues. From germline, CDR1 is GTSNPN and CDR2 SVGIG (reference sequence). The CDR3 bases are TGTGCCTGGAGTGCCTCGACAGGGGCGTTTAATTTT. Translation: CAWSASTGAFNF.